One and the same sample provided the 14 T cell receptor beta chains below, sequenced in a study of OX40 agonist ivuxolimab in advanced cancers. Profiled with immunoSEQ multiplex PCR; TCRdb holds only in-frame clones, not every one. The top ten clones hold 1.9% of a sample with tens of thousands of clones, about 86% of them seen once. The sequenced sample was CD4+ or CD8+ T cells sorted from blood, obtained in a trial of the OX40 agonist ivuxolimab. These TCRs come from an adult with an advanced solid tumor such as melanoma, head and neck, liver or kidney cancer.

This chain joins TRBV10-3 and TRBJ2-5; 13 nucleotides align to TRBD2. The CDR3 covers 13 residues. Germline trimming cut 10 bases from V and 4 bases from J; bases unmatched to any gene: 3. From germline, CDR1 is ENHRY and CDR2 SYGVKD. The CDR3 DNA follows: TGTGCCACTAGACTAGCGGGGGGAGAGACCCAGTACTTC. The encoded protein is CATRLAGGETQYF.

The chain joins TRBV5-1 to TRBJ2-3; 7 bases line up with TRBD2. Trimming cost V 4 bases and J 6 bases; bases outside gene matches: 11. In germline, CDR1 is SGHRS, CDR2 YFSETQ. The CDR3 is made up of 15 amino acids. CDR3 DNA: TGCGCCAGCAGCATGAGGACTAGAGAGGGGGATACGCAGTATTTT. It codes for CASSMRTREGDTQYF.

The chain has TRBV29-1 and TRBJ1-1, with no clear D. CDR1 is SQVTM, CDR2 ANQGSEA, per germline. This CDR3 contains 12 residues. V was pared by 4 bases and J by 4 bases, with 10 bases between. CDR3 protein: CSVVATVTEAFF. CDR3 DNA: TGCAGCGTTGTCGCGACGGTCACTGAAGCTTTCTTT.

Only one count was recorded for this clone. V and J are TRBV7-2 and TRBJ2-3, with D hard to call. The V gene's germline CDR1 is SGHTA and CDR2 FQGNSA. This CDR3 spans 15 amino acids. V gave up 0 bases and J gave up 2 bases, with 9 bases separating them. The CDR3 region is CASSLASTATDTQYF. The CDR3 DNA reads as TGTGCCAGCAGCTTAGCTTCGACGGCCACAGATACGCAGTATTTT. The entire variable domain, with the rest obtained from reference TRBV7-2 and TRBJ2-3, is as follows: GAGVSQSPSNKVTEKGKDVELRCDPISGHTALYWYRQSLGQGLEFLIYFQGNSAPDKSGLPSDRFSAERTGGSVSTLTIQRTQQEDSAVYLCASSLASTATDTQYFGPGTRLTVL.

With respect to this clone: This same CDR3 is encoded by further DNA sequences in the sample. The chain has TRBV18 and TRBJ2-6; D not certain. The germline CDR1 and CDR2 sequences are KGHSH and LQKENI. This CDR3 contains 14 residues. V shed 3 bases and J shed 2 bases, with 5 bases lying between them. As DNA, the CDR3 is TGTGCCAGCTCACCGGGTACTGGGGCCAACGTCCTGACTTTC. As protein: CASSPGTGANVLTF.

The chain couples TRBV30 to TRBJ2-1; D assignment may be TRBD1 or TRBD2 (5 bases each). Trimming took off 4 bases at V and 4 bases at J, with 14 bases between the two ends. The CDR3 sequence is 14 residues long. Germline V gene sequence: CDR1 GTSNPN, CDR2 SVGIG (reference sequence). The DNA of the CDR3 is TGTGCCTGGACGACCGGGACGCTGTACAATGAGCAGTTCTTC. It codes for CAWTTGTLYNEQFF.

The chain combines TRBV6-6 with TRBJ1-2; 8 bases map to TRBD1. Germline V gene sequence: CDR1 MNHNY, CDR2 SVGAGI (reference sequence). This CDR3 is 15 amino acids long. The trim removed 5 bases at V and 3 bases at J, leaving 8 bases unmatched. CDR3 sequence: CASSPDRAGDYGYTF. CDR3 sequence (DNA): TGTGCCAGCAGTCCGGACAGGGCGGGAGACTATGGCTACACCTTC.

The chain links TRBV7-9 to TRBJ1-2, with D possibly TRBD1 on 6 matching bases. V lost 6 bases to trimming and J lost 4 bases, with 15 bases between them. CDR3 size: 14 residues. Germline V CDR1 and CDR2: SEHNR, FQNEAQ (reference sequence). The CDR3 reads CASRPRGGLYGYTF. The CDR3 DNA reads as TGTGCCAGCAGACCCAGGGGCGGCCTCTATGGCTACACCTTC. Looking up the rest from reference TRBV7-9 and TRBJ1-2 gives the full variable domain: DTGVSQNPRHKITKRGQNVTFRCDPISEHNRLYWYRQTLGQGPEFLTYFQNEAQLEKSRLLSDRFSAERPKGSFSTLEIQRTEQGDSAMYLCASRPRGGLYGYTFGSGTRLTVV.

The V call is TRBV28, the J call TRBJ2-5, with D perhaps being TRBD1 or TRBD2 (5 bases each). The CDR3 extends over 13 amino acids. CDR1 and CDR2 (germline): MDHEN, SYDVKM. The CDR3 is CSTRGRVGQTQYF. The CDR3, as DNA: TGTTCTACCCGGGGCAGGGTGGGGCAGACCCAGTACTTC.

The gene calls are TRBV6-6 and TRBJ1-1; D ambiguous. The V end lost 6 bases, the J end lost 4 bases, and 18 bases lay between the germline ends. The CDR3 contains 15 residues. Germline CDR1 and CDR2: MNHNY and SVGAGI (reference sequence). CDR3 amino acids: CASRLGPHRGTEAFF. The CDR3 region has the DNA TGTGCCAGCAGACTCGGACCCCACCGGGGCACTGAAGCTTTCTTT.

This clone was picked up one time. The V and J genes are TRBV7-3 and TRBJ2-1, with a possible D match to TRBD1 (5 bases). V shed 2 bases and J shed 9 bases, with 17 bases lying between them. Germline-derived CDR1 and CDR2 are SGHTA and FQGTGA. There are 15 residues in the CDR3. CDR3: CASSLEQGLDGEQFF. For the CDR3, the DNA is TGTGCCAGCAGCTTAGAGCAGGGTCTGGACGGTGAGCAGTTCTTC.

This CDR3 reads CAWSVSRGVTEAFF. The CDR3 DNA follows: TGTGCCTGGAGTGTAAGCAGGGGGGTAACTGAAGCTTTCTTT. The chain is built from TRBV30 and TRBJ1-1, with 7 nucleotides matching TRBD1. V trimming: 0 bases; J trimming: 5 bases; junction bases outside the gene matches: 6. CDR1 GTSNPN and CDR2 SVGIG come from the germline V gene (reference sequence). The length of the CDR3 is 14 residues.

The chain joins TRBV2 to TRBJ1-5; D is unclear. V was shortened by 4 bases and J by 6 bases, with 7 bases between the two germline ends. This CDR3 is 12 amino acids long. Germline CDR1 SNHLY, CDR2 FYNNEI. CDR3 DNA: TGTGCCAGCAGTGGTCGCAGTCAGCCCCAGCATTTT. Translation gives CASSGRSQPQHF.

The rearrangement uses TRBV5-5 and TRBJ2-1; maybe TRBD1 (7 bases). This CDR3 spans 15 amino acids. The V gene's germline CDR1 is SGHKS and CDR2 YYEKEE (reference sequence). The ends were cut back, 0 bases at V and 6 bases at J, with 13 bases in the middle. The CDR3 reads CASSLGRGQGNEQFF. CDR3 sequence (DNA): TGTGCCAGCAGCTTGGGGAGGGGGCAAGGCAATGAGCAGTTCTTC.